The 18 T cell receptor beta chains below were found in one sample sequenced in a study of blood T cell repertoires in COVID-19. Here immunoSEQ multiplex PCR was the method, and the copy in TCRdb shows in-frame clones only, minus some. The sample shows about 150,000 clones, approximately 84% of them seen only once. The sequenced sample consisted of PBMCs or T cells enriched from blood (not recorded which). The source of these receptors is a woman between 45 and 60 years old with acute COVID-19.

The rearrangement joins TRBV9 to TRBJ2-3; no reliable D call. CDR1 is SGDLS, CDR2 YYNGEE, per germline. The germline V and J ends were trimmed by 4 bases and 2 bases, with 17 bases remaining between them. The CDR3 length is 16 residues. The CDR3 spells CASSKRPLTTTDTQYF. As DNA, the CDR3 is TGTGCCAGCAGCAAGCGTCCGCTGACGACCACAGATACGCAGTATTTT.

This chain joins TRBV18 and TRBJ2-7; TRBD2 aligns across 8 bases. The CDR3 runs 16 residues. V was clipped by 3 bases and J by 3 bases; unmatched bases: 10. The germline gives CDR1 KGHSH, CDR2 LQKENI. The CDR3, as DNA: TGTGCCAGCTCACCGGGAGCGGGAGCTGGTTACTACGAGCAGTACTTC. Amino acids: CASSPGAGAGYYEQYF.

The CDR3 DNA follows: TGTGCCACCGGTGAAGGACTAGCCAAAAACATTCAGTACTTC. Translating it yields CATGEGLAKNIQYF. The V gene is TRBV28, the J gene TRBJ2-4; D may be TRBD2 (5 bases). V lost 10 bases and J 0 bases, leaving 13 bases between the germline ends. The CDR3 runs 14 residues. Germline V lookup: CDR1 MDHEN, CDR2 SYDVKM. Supplemented by reference TRBV28 and TRBJ2-4, the full variable domain reads DVKVTQSSRYLVKRTGEKVFLECVQDMDHENMFWYRQDPGLGLRLIYFSYDVKMKEKGDIPEGYSVSREKKERFSLILESASTNQTSMYLCATGEGLAKNIQYFGAGTRLSVL.

The chain employs TRBV6-1 and TRBJ1-1; no clear D gene. The CDR3 spans 13 residues. V lost 2 bases, J lost 4 bases, and 8 bases lay in between. Germline V gives CDR1 MNHNS, CDR2 SASEGT. Here the CDR3 reads CASSEIVFTEAFF. CDR3 DNA: TGTGCCAGCAGTGAAATAGTCTTCACTGAAGCTTTCTTT.

The J gene is TRBJ2-5, the V gene TRBV4-1, with a possible D match to TRBD1 (6 bases). The V end was cut by 1 base, the J end by 5 bases, with 14 bases between. Germline-derived CDR1 and CDR2 are MGHRA and YSYEKL. The CDR3 runs 15 residues. Here the CDR3 reads CASSQVWGQSETQYF. The CDR3 nucleotides read TGCGCCAGCAGCCAAGTATGGGGGCAGTCGGAGACCCAGTACTTC.

This clone was counted once. This chain connects TRBV29-1 to TRBJ1-4; 8 nucleotides agree with TRBD1. The CDR3 covers 16 residues. V was pared by 6 bases and J by 0 bases, with 9 bases of the junction left unmatched. CDR1 and CDR2 from the germline V gene are SQVTM and ANQGSEA. CDR3 protein: CSVRQGNGATNEKLFF. The DNA of the CDR3 is TGCAGCGTGAGACAGGGGAACGGAGCAACTAATGAAAAACTGTTTTTT. The full variable domain, rest sourced from reference TRBV29-1 and TRBJ1-4, is SAVISQKPSRDICQRGTSLTIQCQVDSQVTMMFWYRQQPGQSLTLIATANQGSEATYESGFVIDKFPISRPNLTFSTLTVSNMSPEDSSIYLCSVRQGNGATNEKLFFGSGTQLSVL.

This clone was observed once. The chain combines TRBV2 with TRBJ1-1, with 9 bases identical to TRBD1. CDR3 length: 13 residues. Trimming cost V 10 bases and J 4 bases; bases outside gene matches: 7. Per the germline V gene, CDR1 is SNHLY and CDR2 is FYNNEI. The CDR3 sequence: CATKDRGSTEAFF. CDR3 DNA sequence: TGTGCCACAAAAGACAGGGGGAGCACTGAAGCTTTCTTT. The full variable domain, its missing parts supplied by reference TRBV2 and TRBJ1-1, is EPEVTQTPSHQVTQMGQEVILRCVPISNHLYFYWYRQILGQKVEFLVSFYNNEISEKSEIFDDQFSVERPDGSNFTLKIRSTKLEDSAMYFCATKDRGSTEAFFGQGTRLTVV.

This clone was observed once. The chain employs TRBV5-4 and TRBJ2-3; the D gene is possibly TRBD1 (5 bases). V lost 1 base, J lost 1 base, and 13 bases lay in between. Looked up from germline, CDR1 is SGHNT and CDR2 is YYREEE (reference sequence). The CDR3 loop spans 16 amino acids. This chain's CDR3 is CASSLNRGGRTDTQYF. DNA for the CDR3: TGTGCCAGCAGCTTGAATAGGGGCGGACGCACAGATACGCAGTATTTT.

The chain couples TRBV30 to TRBJ2-2, with 10 positions matching TRBD2. Unmatched junction bases numbered 2, after V lost 1 base and J lost 3 bases. The germline V gene has CDR1 GTSNPN and CDR2 SVGIG (reference sequence). The CDR3 totals 15 residues. The CDR3, as DNA: TGTGCCTGGAGTGGGGGACTAGCGTACACCGGGGAGCTGTTTTTT. Encoded protein: CAWSGGLAYTGELFF.

This clone is medium-sized (0.01 to 0.1%) within its sample. The chain couples TRBV19 to TRBJ1-3; no firm D call. Between the trimmed V and J ends, which lost 3 bases and 2 bases, there was a span of 11 bases. Germline values: CDR1 LNHDA, CDR2 SQIVND (reference sequence). CDR3 length equals 15 residues. The CDR3 loop is CASSIPRNAGNTIYF. The CDR3 coding sequence is TGTGCCAGTAGTATCCCCAGGAACGCTGGAAACACCATATATTTT.

The chain links TRBV20-1 to TRBJ1-6, with D maybe TRBD1 (5 bases). V lost 3 bases to trimming and J lost 10 bases, with 19 bases between them. CDR1 is DFQATT, CDR2 SNEGSKA, per germline (reference sequence). The CDR3 is made up of 15 amino acids. The CDR3 DNA follows: TGCAGTGCTAGTAACGGCGGGGCGGGTGACTCACCCCTCCACTTT. Translation gives CSASNGGAGDSPLHF.

CDR3 bases: TGTGCCATCTCACGACAGGGGGGGAATGGCTACACCTTC. This encodes CAISRQGGNGYTF. This chain connects TRBV10-3 to TRBJ1-2, with 9 bases that match TRBD1. Germline CDR1 ENHRY, CDR2 SYGVKD. V gave up 8 bases and J gave up 6 bases; unmatched junction bases: 7. The CDR3 is 13 amino acids.

The rearrangement links TRBV3-1 (or the pseudogene TRBV3-2) to TRBJ2-2, with 9 bases that match TRBD2. V lost 3 bases to trimming and J lost 0 bases; unmatched junction nucleotides: 5. This CDR3 is 17 amino acids long. Germline V gene lookup returns CDR1 LGHDT and CDR2 YNNKEL (reference sequence). The DNA for the CDR3 is TGTGCCAGCAGCCAGATAAGGACTAGCGCGAACACCGGGGAGCTGTTTTTT. This gives the protein CASSQIRTSANTGELFF.

The chain recombines TRBV2 with TRBJ2-3; 12 bases map to TRBD2. The CDR3 is made up of 15 amino acids. Per germline, CDR1 SNHLY and CDR2 FYNNEI. V was pared by 5 bases and J by 4 bases, with 4 bases of the junction left unmatched. CDR3 in amino acids: CASSRLAGDADTQYF. CDR3 in DNA: TGTGCCAGCAGTAGACTAGCGGGAGACGCAGATACGCAGTATTTT.

V and J are TRBV11-3 and TRBJ1-3; TRBD1 matches at 8 bases. The CDR3 is 15 residues long. The germline CDR1 and CDR2 sequences are SGHNT and YENEEA. The junction had 7 bases not matched to a gene; V was cut back by 5 bases and J by 4 bases. CDR3 nucleotides: TGTGCCAGCAGCCTACAGGGGGTTGGAGGAAACACCATATATTTT. It encodes CASSLQGVGGNTIYF.

The CDR3 here is CSVRGLAGRPDTQYF. The CDR3 DNA is TGCAGCGTCCGGGGACTAGCGGGACGCCCAGATACGCAGTATTTT. The chain has TRBV29-1 and TRBJ2-3; 13 bases are shared with TRBD2. The J segment lost 4 bases and the V segment lost 6 bases, leaving 7 bases of the junction unmatched. Germline V gene lookup returns CDR1 SQVTM and CDR2 ANQGSEA. This CDR3 is built from 15 residues.

The chain links TRBV11-2 to TRBJ2-3, with 8 bases lining up with TRBD2. Germline V CDR1 and CDR2: SGHAT, FQNNGV. With V trimmed by 1 base and J by 6 bases, 6 bases remained unmatched. CDR3 length: 15 amino acids. This chain's CDR3 is CASSLVAGGADTQYF. Here the CDR3 DNA reads TGTGCCAGCAGCTTAGTGGCGGGAGGTGCGGATACGCAGTATTTT.

The chain links TRBV6-6 to TRBJ2-7, with TRBD2 matching 9 bases. CDR1 is MNHNY and CDR2 is SVGAGI in the germline V gene (reference sequence). The CDR3 has 15 amino acids. The V gene end was trimmed by 4 bases and the J gene end by 0 bases; junction bases not matched to a gene: 4. CDR3 region: CASSFGLATSYEQYF. CDR3 sequence (DNA): TGTGCCAGCAGTTTTGGACTAGCGACCTCCTACGAGCAGTACTTC.